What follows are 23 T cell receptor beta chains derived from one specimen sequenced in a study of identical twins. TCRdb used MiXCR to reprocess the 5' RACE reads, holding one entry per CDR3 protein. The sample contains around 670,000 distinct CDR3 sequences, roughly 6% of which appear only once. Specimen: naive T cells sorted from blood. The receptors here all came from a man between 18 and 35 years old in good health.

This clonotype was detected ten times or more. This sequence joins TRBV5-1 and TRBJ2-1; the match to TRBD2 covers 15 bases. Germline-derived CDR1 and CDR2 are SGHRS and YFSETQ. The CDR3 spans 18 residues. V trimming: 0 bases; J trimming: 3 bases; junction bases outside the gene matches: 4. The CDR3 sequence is CASSLEGLAGGLYNEQFF. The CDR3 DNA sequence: TGCGCCAGCAGCTTGGAAGGACTAGCGGGAGGGCTCTACAATGAGCAGTTCTTC.

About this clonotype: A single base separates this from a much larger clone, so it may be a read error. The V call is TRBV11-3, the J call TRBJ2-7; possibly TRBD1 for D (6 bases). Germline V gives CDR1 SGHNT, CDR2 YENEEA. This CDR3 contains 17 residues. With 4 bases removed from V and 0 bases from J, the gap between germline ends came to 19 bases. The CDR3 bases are TGTGCCAGCAGCTCAGATCTCCTGGACAGAAGCTCCTACGAGCAGTACTTC. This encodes CASSSDLLDRSSYEQYF. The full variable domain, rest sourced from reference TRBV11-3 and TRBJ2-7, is EAGVVQSPRYKIIEKKQPVAFWCNPISGHNTLYWYLQNLGQGPELLIRYENEEAVDDSQLPKDRFSAERLKGVDSTLKIQPAELGDSAVYLCASSSDLLDRSSYEQYFGPGTRLTVT.

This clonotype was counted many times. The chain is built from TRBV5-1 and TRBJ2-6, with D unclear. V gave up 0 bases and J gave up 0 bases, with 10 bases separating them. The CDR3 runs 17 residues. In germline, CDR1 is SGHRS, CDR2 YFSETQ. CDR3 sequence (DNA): TGCGCCAGCAGCTTGGTGGGCTCAAGCTCTGGGGCCAACGTCCTGACTTTC. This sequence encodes CASSLVGSSSGANVLTF.

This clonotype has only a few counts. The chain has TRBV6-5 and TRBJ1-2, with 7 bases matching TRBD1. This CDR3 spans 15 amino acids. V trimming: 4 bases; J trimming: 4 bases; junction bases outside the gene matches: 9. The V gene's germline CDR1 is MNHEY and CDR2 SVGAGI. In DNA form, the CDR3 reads TGTGCCAGCAGTTTCAGCCGGGACAGAGCCTATGGCTACACCTTC. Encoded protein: CASSFSRDRAYGYTF.

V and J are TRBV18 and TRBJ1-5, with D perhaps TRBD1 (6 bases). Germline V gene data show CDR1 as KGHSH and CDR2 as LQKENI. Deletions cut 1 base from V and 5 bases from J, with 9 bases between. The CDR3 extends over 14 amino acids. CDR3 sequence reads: CASSPQAGDQPQHF. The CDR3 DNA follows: TGTGCCAGCTCACCACAGGCAGGGGATCAGCCCCAGCATTTT.

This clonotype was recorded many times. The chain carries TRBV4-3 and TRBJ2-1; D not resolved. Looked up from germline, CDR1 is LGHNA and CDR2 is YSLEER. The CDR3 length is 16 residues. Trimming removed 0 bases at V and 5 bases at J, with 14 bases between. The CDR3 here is CASSQEMGLNDNEQFF. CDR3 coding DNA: TGCGCCAGCAGCCAAGAAATGGGTTTAAACGACAATGAGCAGTTCTTC.

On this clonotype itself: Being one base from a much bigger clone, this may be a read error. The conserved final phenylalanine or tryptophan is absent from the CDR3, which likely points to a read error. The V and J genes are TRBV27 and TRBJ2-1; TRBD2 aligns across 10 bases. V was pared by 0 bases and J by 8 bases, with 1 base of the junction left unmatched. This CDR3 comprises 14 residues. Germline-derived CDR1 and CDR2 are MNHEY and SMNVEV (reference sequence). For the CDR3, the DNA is TGTGCCAGCAGTTTATCCCTAGCGGGAGATGAGCAGTTCTGC. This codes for CASSLSLAGDEQFC.

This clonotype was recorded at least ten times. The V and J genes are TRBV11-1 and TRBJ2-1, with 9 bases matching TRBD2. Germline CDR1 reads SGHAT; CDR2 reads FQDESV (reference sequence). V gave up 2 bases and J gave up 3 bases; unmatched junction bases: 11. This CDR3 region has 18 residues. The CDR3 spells CASSLRPRTSVYYNEQFF. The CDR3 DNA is TGTGCCAGCAGCTTACGACCGCGGACTAGCGTATACTACAATGAGCAGTTCTTC.

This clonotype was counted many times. The CDR3 spells CASSLGLAGDSRLETQYF. The DNA of the CDR3 is TGTGCCAGCAGTCTCGGACTAGCGGGAGATAGTCGTTTAGAGACCCAGTACTTC. This rearrangement joins TRBV27 to TRBJ2-5; 13 nucleotides align to TRBD2. This CDR3 is 18 amino acids long. The V gene's germline CDR1 is MNHEY and CDR2 SMNVEV (reference sequence). V shed 5 bases, J shed 4 bases, and the junction held 13 bases outside the gene matches.

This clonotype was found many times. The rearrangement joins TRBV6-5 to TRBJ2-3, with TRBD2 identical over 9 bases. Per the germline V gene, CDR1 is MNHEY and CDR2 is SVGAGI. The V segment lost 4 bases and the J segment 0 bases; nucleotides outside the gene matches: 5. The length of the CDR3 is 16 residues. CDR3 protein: CASSWQREESTDTQYF. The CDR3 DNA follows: TGTGCCAGCAGTTGGCAGCGGGAGGAAAGCACAGATACGCAGTATTTT.

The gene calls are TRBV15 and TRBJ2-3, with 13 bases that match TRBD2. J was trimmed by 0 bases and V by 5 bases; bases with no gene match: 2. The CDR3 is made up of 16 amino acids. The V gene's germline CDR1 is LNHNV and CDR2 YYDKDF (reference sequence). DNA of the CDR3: TGTGCCACCAGCGCGGGACTAGCGGGAAGCACAGATACGCAGTATTTT. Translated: CATSAGLAGSTDTQYF.

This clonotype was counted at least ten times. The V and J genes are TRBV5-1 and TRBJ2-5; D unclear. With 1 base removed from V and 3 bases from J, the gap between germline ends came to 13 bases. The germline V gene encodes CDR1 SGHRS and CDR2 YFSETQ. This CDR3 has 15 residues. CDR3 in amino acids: CASSLSAVSEETQYF. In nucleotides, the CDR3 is TGCGCCAGCAGCTTGTCAGCCGTTTCCGAAGAGACCCAGTACTTC.

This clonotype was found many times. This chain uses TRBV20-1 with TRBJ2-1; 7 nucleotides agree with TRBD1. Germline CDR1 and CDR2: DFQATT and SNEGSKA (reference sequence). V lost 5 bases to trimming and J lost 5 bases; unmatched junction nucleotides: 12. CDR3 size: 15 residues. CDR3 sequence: CSALLQGKVNNEQFF. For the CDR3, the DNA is TGCAGTGCTCTACTACAGGGGAAAGTTAACAATGAGCAGTTCTTC.

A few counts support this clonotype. CDR3 protein: CAWSSQGNEQYV. The DNA for the CDR3 is TGTGCCTGGAGTTCACAGGGAAACGAGCAGTACGTC. V usage is TRBV30 and J usage is TRBJ2-7, with D tentatively TRBD1 (6 bases). The V gene's germline CDR1 is GTSNPN and CDR2 SVGIG (reference sequence). V was trimmed by 2 bases and J by 5 bases, leaving 10 bases between them. The CDR3 loop spans 12 amino acids.

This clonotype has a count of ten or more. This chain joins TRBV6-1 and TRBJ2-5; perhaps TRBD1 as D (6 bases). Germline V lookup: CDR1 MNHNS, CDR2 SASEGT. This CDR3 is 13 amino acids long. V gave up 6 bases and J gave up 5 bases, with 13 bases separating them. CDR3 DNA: TGTGCCAGCAGAAACAGGGATCCGGAGACCCAGTACTTC. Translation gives CASRNRDPETQYF.

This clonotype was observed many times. CDR3 protein: CSASASGGYEQYF. In DNA, the CDR3 is TGCAGTGCTAGCGCTAGCGGGGGATACGAGCAGTACTTC. The rearrangement joins TRBV20-1 to TRBJ2-7, with TRBD2 matching 10 bases. CDR3 size: 13 residues. V gave up 3 bases and J gave up 4 bases; unmatched junction bases: 3. Germline CDR1 and CDR2: DFQATT and SNEGSKA (reference sequence).

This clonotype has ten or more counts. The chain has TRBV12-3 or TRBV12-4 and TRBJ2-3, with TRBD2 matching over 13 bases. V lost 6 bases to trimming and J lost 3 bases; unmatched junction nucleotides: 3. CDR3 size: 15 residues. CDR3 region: CASRRTSGSTDTQYF. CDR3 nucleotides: TGTGCCAGCAGAAGGACTAGCGGGAGTACAGATACGCAGTATTTT.

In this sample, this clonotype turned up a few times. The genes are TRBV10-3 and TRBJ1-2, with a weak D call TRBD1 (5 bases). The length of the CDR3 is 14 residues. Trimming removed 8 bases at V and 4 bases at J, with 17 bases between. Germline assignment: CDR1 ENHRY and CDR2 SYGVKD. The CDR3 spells CAILATQDSYGYTF. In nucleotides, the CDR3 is TGTGCCATCCTCGCTACCCAAGACAGCTATGGCTACACCTTC.

In DNA form, the CDR3 reads TGTGCCAGCATGGAGGAGGGAGCTAGCGGCAAAAACATTCAGTACTTC. Protein product: CASMEEGASGKNIQYF. The rearrangement uses TRBV6-1 and TRBJ2-4; TRBD2 matches 7 bases. Trimming at V came to 7 bases and at J to 3 bases, leaving 12 bases not matched to a gene. The CDR3 is made up of 16 amino acids. CDR1 is MNHNS and CDR2 is SASEGT in the germline V gene.

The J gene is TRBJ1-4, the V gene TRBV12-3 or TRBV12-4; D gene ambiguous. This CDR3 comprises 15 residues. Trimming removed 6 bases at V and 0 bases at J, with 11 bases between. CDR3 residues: CASSPVDATNEKLFF. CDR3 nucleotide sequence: TGTGCCAGCAGCCCCGTAGATGCAACTAATGAAAAACTGTTTTTT.

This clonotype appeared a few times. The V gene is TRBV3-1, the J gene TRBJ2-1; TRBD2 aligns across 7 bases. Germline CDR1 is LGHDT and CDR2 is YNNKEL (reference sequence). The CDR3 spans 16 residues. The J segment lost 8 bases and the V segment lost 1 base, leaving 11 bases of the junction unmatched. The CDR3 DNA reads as TGTGCCAGCAGCCAAGCGGTACTAGCGACCTCCGATGAGCAGTTCTTC. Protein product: CASSQAVLATSDEQFF.

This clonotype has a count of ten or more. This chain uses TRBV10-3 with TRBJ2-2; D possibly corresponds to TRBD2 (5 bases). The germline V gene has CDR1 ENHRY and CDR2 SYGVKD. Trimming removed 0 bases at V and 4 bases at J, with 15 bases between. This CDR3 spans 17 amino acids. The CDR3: CAISESKSLAGTGELFF. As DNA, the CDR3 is TGTGCCATCAGTGAGTCAAAGAGTCTAGCAGGCACCGGGGAGCTGTTTTTT.

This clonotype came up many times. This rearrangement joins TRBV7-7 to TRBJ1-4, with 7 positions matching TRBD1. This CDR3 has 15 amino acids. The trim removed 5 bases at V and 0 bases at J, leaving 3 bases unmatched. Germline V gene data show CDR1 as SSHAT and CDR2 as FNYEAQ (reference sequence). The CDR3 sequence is CASSQGGTTNEKLFF. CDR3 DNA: TGTGCCAGCAGCCAGGGGGGGACAACTAATGAAAAACTGTTTTTT.